A single sample gave rise to the 28 T cell receptor beta chains below, sequenced in a study of tumor-infiltrating lymphocytes in primary liver carcinoma. Germline DNA was also extracted, while the blood RNA originated from unsorted whole blood. From roughly 470 ng total RNA, TCR beta cDNA was generated with a primer in the constant region. A slightly modified ARM-PCR protocol with three nested multiplex PCR rounds produced these TCR beta libraries. Use of TRBV1-TRBV30 forward primers with a C-beta reverse primer characterized the first two PCR rounds, which lasted around 9 cycles each. MiXCR, run by TCRdb on the multiplex PCR reads, gives a single entry per CDR3 protein. The sample lists 300,000 to 350,000 distinct CDR3 sequences; 65% were seen once. What was sequenced was peripheral blood. These receptors were taken from a middle-aged man with primary liver carcinoma and hepatitis B virus infection.

Concerning this clonotype: Since a much larger clone is just one base distant, this may be a read error. The chain joins TRBV6-1 to TRBJ2-7, with D unclear. Trimming removed 1 base at V and 4 bases at J, with 11 bases between. The germline V gene has CDR1 MNHNS and CDR2 SASEGT. The CDR3 sequence is 14 residues long. The CDR3 DNA is TGTGCCAGCAGTGAAGGGCAGAGTGGGTACGAGCAGTACTTC. This codes for CASSEGQSGYEQYF.

Concerning this clonotype itself: This may arise from a read error, as a much more abundant clone is one base away. V usage is TRBV4-2 and J usage is TRBJ2-2, with D tentatively TRBD2 (5 bases). The CDR3 sequence is 16 residues long. In germline, CDR1 is LGHNA, CDR2 YNFKEQ. CDR3 nucleotide sequence: TGTGCCAACAGCCAAGATCCATTACTAGTTTCCGGGGAGCTGTTTTTT. Translated: CANSQDPLLVSGELFF.

About this clonotype: One end of the junction is discordant with germline, which a read error may explain. This chain uses TRBV4-1 with TRBJ2-7; no firm D call. Germline-derived CDR1 and CDR2 are MGHRA and YSYEKL. The CDR3 totals 15 residues. This CDR3 is CASSQSRILSYGQYF. The CDR3 region has the DNA TGTGCCAGCAGCCAAAGTCGGATACTGTCCTACGGGCAGTACTTC.

In its sample, this clonotype was seen a few times. J is TRBJ2-5 and V is TRBV14, with 7 bases matching TRBD1. From germline, CDR1 is SGHDN and CDR2 FVKESK. CDR3 length: 15 amino acids. With 3 bases clipped from V and 2 bases from J, the junction kept 6 bases outside the gene matches. CDR3 amino acids: CASSHRAGGQETQYF. The CDR3 DNA sequence: TGTGCCAGCAGCCACCGGGCAGGGGGACAAGAGACCCAGTACTTC.

This clonotype was recorded at least ten times. CDR3 protein: CASSRDRVQETQYF. As DNA, the CDR3 is TGCGCCAGCAGCCGGGACAGGGTGCAAGAGACCCAGTACTTC. The rearrangement uses TRBV4-1 and TRBJ2-5; 9 bases match TRBD1. The CDR3 has 14 residues. The junction had 2 bases not matched to a gene; V was cut back by 4 bases and J by 2 bases. CDR1 MGHRA and CDR2 YSYEKL come from the germline V gene.

This clonotype was observed a handful of times. The gene calls are TRBV7-8 and TRBJ2-2; possible D gene TRBD2, 5 bases. Trimming removed 5 bases at V and 5 bases at J, with 15 bases between. The CDR3 extends over 15 amino acids. The germline CDR1 and CDR2 sequences are SGHVS and FQNEAQ. The CDR3 DNA reads TGTGCCAGCAGCCCCGGCGGGCTCGGGACCGGGGAGCTGTTTTTT. Translation gives CASSPGGLGTGELFF.

The table lists this clonotype with many counts. The V call is TRBV10-3, the J call TRBJ1-1; D is uncertain. Germline CDR1 reads ENHRY; CDR2 reads SYGVKD. V dropped 0 bases and J dropped 1 base, with 6 bases sitting between them. The CDR3 loop spans 14 amino acids. The chain's CDR3 is CAISESTQNTEAFF. The CDR3 bases are TGTGCCATCAGTGAGTCGACGCAGAACACTGAAGCTTTCTTT.

At least ten counts were recorded for this clonotype. V usage is TRBV6-5 and J usage is TRBJ2-3; possibly TRBD1 for D (6 bases). The germline V gene has CDR1 MNHEY and CDR2 SVGAGI. Trimming pared 5 bases from V and 2 bases from J, leaving 20 bases between. This CDR3 has 17 residues. CDR3 loop: CASSPRRDTGYTDTQYF. The CDR3 DNA reads TGTGCCAGCAGTCCCCGAAGGGACACGGGGTACACAGATACGCAGTATTTT.

This clonotype has just a few counts. One base away lies a much larger clone, so this may be a sequencing read error. The chain links TRBV29-1 to TRBJ1-1; TRBD1 agrees at 8 bases. The CDR3 has 14 amino acids. Germline values: CDR1 SQVTM, CDR2 ANQGSEA. Trimming took 6 bases from V and 3 from J; bases not matched to a gene: 9. The CDR3 DNA reads TGCAGCGTCCTCCGGACAGGGATGGACACTGAAGCTTTCTTT. Residues: CSVLRTGMDTEAFF. The full variable domain, its missing parts supplied by reference TRBV29-1 and TRBJ1-1, is SAVISQKPSRDICQRGTSLTIQCQVDSQVTMMFWYRQQPGQSLTLIATANQGSEATYESGFVIDKFPISRPNLTFSTLTVSNMSPEDSSIYLCSVLRTGMDTEAFFGQGTRLTVV.

This clonotype came up many times. The chain has TRBV6-2 or TRBV6-3 and TRBJ2-7; 7 bases fit TRBD2. Germline CDR1 reads MNHEY; CDR2 reads SVGEGT. This CDR3 is built from 13 residues. Trimming cost V 4 bases and J 3 bases; bases outside gene matches: 3. CDR3 region: CASSFWEGYEQYF. The CDR3 nucleotides are TGTGCCAGCAGTTTTTGGGAGGGCTACGAGCAGTACTTC.

This clonotype was seen only a few times. The chain recombines TRBV29-1 with TRBJ2-3; no definite D call. V was cut by 4 bases and J by 2 bases, with 13 bases left in between. Per the germline V gene, CDR1 is SQVTM and CDR2 is ANQGSEA. The CDR3 loop spans 14 amino acids. In DNA, the CDR3 is TGCAGCGTTGTGAAGCAGGTCCTCACAGATACGCAGTATTTT. This encodes CSVVKQVLTDTQYF.

Notes on this clonotype: Being one base from a much bigger clone, this may be a read error. The chain couples TRBV4-1 to TRBJ2-2, with 9 nucleotides matching TRBD2. Germline lookup yields CDR1 MGHRA and CDR2 YSYEKL. The CDR3 is made up of 15 amino acids. DNA for the CDR3: TGCGCCAGCAGCCAAGACTGGCGGGAGGGCGGGGAGCTGGTTTTT. Residues: CASSQDWREGGELVF.

This clonotype was observed a few times. The V and J genes are TRBV14 and TRBJ2-1, with D unresolved. This CDR3 contains 16 residues. Trimming cost V 7 bases and J 0 bases, with 16 bases left between them. Looked up from germline, CDR1 is SGHDN and CDR2 is FVKESK. The CDR3 here is CASNPHRRSSYNEQFF. The CDR3 nucleotides read TGTGCCAGCAATCCACACCGCCGAAGCTCCTACAATGAGCAGTTCTTC.

For this clonotype: With a much larger clone just one base away, this may be a read error. The chain joins TRBV6-1 to TRBJ2-7; D is undetermined. The CDR3 length is 13 residues. Germline CDR1 is MNHNS and CDR2 is SASEGT. Trimming pared 1 base from V and 11 bases from J, leaving 15 bases between. For the CDR3, the DNA is TGTGCCAGCAGTGAAGGTATGGCATTACCCAAGTACTTC. It is translated as CASSEGMALPKYF.

The gene calls are TRBV12-3 or TRBV12-4 and TRBJ1-4; the D is unclear. The CDR3 consists of 14 residues. The CDR3 DNA follows: TGTGCTAGCCTCCTAGTGGGGTCGAATGAAAAACTGTTTTTT. Its protein product is CASLLVGSNEKLFF.

With regard to this clonotype: Its ends do not fully match the called genes, so a read error is possible. The chain is built from TRBV5-4 and TRBJ2-7; 12 bases are shared with TRBD2. Germline assignment: CDR1 SGHNT and CDR2 YYREEE (reference sequence). This CDR3 contains 17 residues. In DNA, the CDR3 is TGTCCCAGCAGCTTGGGTGGATTGAGACTAGCGGGAGTACAGCAGTACTTC. This translates into CPSSLGGLRLAGVQQYF. Filled out from reference TRBV5-4 and TRBJ2-7, the complete variable domain reads ETGVTQSPTHLIKTRGQQVTLRCSSQSGHNTVSWYQQALGQGPQFIFQYYREEENGRGNFPPRFSGLQFPNYSSELNVNALELDDSALYLCPSSLGGLRLAGVQQYFGPGTRLTVT.

Concerning this clonotype: Given the absence of the conserved phenylalanine or tryptophan at the CDR3 end, a read error is likely. The chain's CDR3 is CASSQAVAFEQYL. DNA for the CDR3: TGCGCCAGCAGCCAGGCGGTAGCGTTCGAGCAGTACCTC. The chain carries TRBV4-1 and TRBJ2-7; weak D call: TRBD2 (5 bases). The CDR3 runs 13 residues. V lost 3 bases and J lost 6, with 12 bases in between. Germline V gene sequence: CDR1 MGHRA, CDR2 YSYEKL.

This clonotype was counted between two and nine times. The chain carries TRBV6-2 or TRBV6-3 and TRBJ2-7; unclear D gene. Germline V gene data show CDR1 as MNHEY and CDR2 as SVGEGT. The CDR3 consists of 15 residues. Trimming shortened V by 1 base and J by 0 bases, and 10 bases separated the two germline ends. The CDR3 protein is CASSYFLSSSYEQYF. The CDR3 region has the DNA TGTGCCAGCAGTTACTTCTTATCGAGCTCCTACGAGCAGTACTTC.

Turning to this clonotype: The CDR3 end shows no conserved phenylalanine or tryptophan, and so a read error is likely. V and J are TRBV29-1 and TRBJ2-2; D is possibly TRBD1 (5 bases). Germline assignment: CDR1 SQVTM and CDR2 ANQGSEA. The CDR3 is 16 amino acids. The CDR3 loop is CSVEDFRQSNTGELFS. DNA of the CDR3: TGCAGCGTTGAAGATTTTAGACAGTCGAATACCGGGGAGCTGTTTTCT.

On this clonotype: At one end the junction does not follow the germline gene, possibly because of a read error. This chain uses TRBV10-3 with TRBJ2-1; a weak D match, TRBD2 (5 bases). Germline CDR1 is ENHRY and CDR2 is SYGVKD. The CDR3 extends over 15 amino acids. This CDR3 is CDISSSRDLYNEEFF. The DNA for the CDR3 is TGTGACATCAGTTCTTCCCGGGATTTGTACAATGAGGAGTTCTTC.

Points on this clonotype: A single base separates this from a much larger clone, so it may be a read error. The V and J genes are TRBV10-3 and TRBJ2-1; 16 bases are shared with TRBD2. Germline trimming cut 4 bases from V and 7 bases from J; bases unmatched to any gene: 7. Germline V CDR1 and CDR2: ENHRY, SYGVKD. The CDR3 length is 17 residues. CDR3 residues: CAISAGTSGRAMNEQFF. DNA for the CDR3: TGTGCCATCAGTGCCGGGACTAGCGGGAGGGCCATGAATGAGCAGTTCTTC.

This clonotype was seen many times. The gene calls are TRBV29-1 and TRBJ2-5; D is uncertain. CDR3 length: 11 residues. Germline V gene sequence: CDR1 SQVTM, CDR2 ANQGSEA. Trimming took off 6 bases at V and 4 bases at J, with 9 bases between the two ends. The CDR3 DNA is TGCAGCGTCATAGGAGCAGAGACCCAGTACTTC. It is translated as CSVIGAETQYF.

V and J are TRBV24-1 and TRBJ2-7; D gene unclear. The CDR3 extends over 13 amino acids. Germline loops: CDR1 KGHDR, CDR2 SFDVKD. V was trimmed by 1 base and J by 6 bases, leaving 9 bases between them. CDR3 region: CATSDLVGSEQYF. Here the CDR3 DNA reads TGTGCCACCAGTGATTTAGTAGGCAGCGAGCAGTACTTC.

This clonotype was found once. The junction does not match germline at one end; this may be a read error. This chain uses TRBV11-2 with TRBJ2-2, with D possibly called TRBD1 or TRBD2 (5 bases each). Germline CDR1 and CDR2: SGHAT and FQNNGV. The CDR3 is 14 residues long. The chain's CDR3 is CASNLMGVSGELFF. CDR3 DNA sequence: TGCGCTAGCAACTTAATGGGGGTCTCCGGGGAGCTGTTTTTT.

About this clonotype itself: At one boundary the junction diverges from the germline segment, which might be a read error. The chain has TRBV5-1 and TRBJ1-3; D possibly corresponds to TRBD1 (5 bases). The CDR3 contains 14 residues. Germline V gives CDR1 SGHRS, CDR2 YFSETQ. CDR3 sequence reads: CANSPTQAGNTIYF. DNA of the CDR3: TGCGCCAACAGCCCGACACAGGCGGGAAACACCATATATTTT.

Comment on this clonotype: One end of the junction does not line up with germline, which may come from a read error. This chain connects TRBV4-1 to TRBJ2-1, with D possibly TRBD1 on 6 matching bases. The CDR3 length is 17 residues. The germline gives CDR1 MGHRA, CDR2 YSYEKL. CDR3 sequence (DNA): TGCGCCAGCAGCCAAGGATGGGTCCGGGCGTGGGACAATGAGCAGTCCTTC. It encodes CASSQGWVRAWDNEQSF.

This clonotype was counted a few times. The chain carries TRBV4-1 and TRBJ2-1, with TRBD2 matching 7 bases. This CDR3 region has 16 residues. V lost 0 bases and J lost 4; bases outside the gene matches: 6. CDR1 is MGHRA and CDR2 is YSYEKL in the germline V gene. The CDR3: CASSQETSSGYNEQFF. The CDR3 DNA reads TGCGCCAGCAGCCAAGAAACGTCTAGCGGATACAATGAGCAGTTCTTC.

Regarding this clonotype: A much larger clone lies a single base off, so this may be a read error. The chain employs TRBV6-2 or TRBV6-3 and TRBJ1-1; perhaps TRBD1 as D (5 bases). There are 15 residues in the CDR3. V lost 2 bases, J lost 5 bases, and 15 bases lay in between. Germline CDR1 reads MNHEY; CDR2 reads SVGEGT. Here the CDR3 reads CASSYGGVEGTEAFF. The CDR3 bases are TGTGCCAGCAGTTACGGAGGGGTAGAGGGAACTGAAGCTTTCTTT.